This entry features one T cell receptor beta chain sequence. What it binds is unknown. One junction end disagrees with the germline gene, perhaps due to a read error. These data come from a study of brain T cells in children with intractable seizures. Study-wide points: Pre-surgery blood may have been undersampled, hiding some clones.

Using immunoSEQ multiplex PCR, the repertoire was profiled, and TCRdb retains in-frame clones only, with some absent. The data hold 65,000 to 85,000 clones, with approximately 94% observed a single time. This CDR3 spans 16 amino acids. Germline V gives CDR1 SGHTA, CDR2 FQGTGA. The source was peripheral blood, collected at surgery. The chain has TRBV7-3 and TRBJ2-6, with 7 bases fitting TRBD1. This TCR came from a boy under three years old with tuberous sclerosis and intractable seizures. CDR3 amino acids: CASSVTGVSGANVLTF. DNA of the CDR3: TGTGCCAGCAGCGTAACAGGGGTCTCTGGGGCCAACGTCCTGACTTTC.